This T cell receptor (beta chain) was captured by sequencing in a study of blood T cell repertoires in COVID-19. As for the study in general: The United States, Italy and Spain supplied acute and convalescent COVID-19 samples. In each case, the material was cDNA or gDNA derived from T cells, B-cell-depleted T cells, or PBMCs.

J gave up 0 bases and V 4 bases, and 3 bases lay outside the gene matches. This CDR3 region has 15 residues. CDR1 is SGHDT and CDR2 is YYEEEE in the germline V gene. As handled by the study authors: The authors estimated nucleated cell counts from reference gene primer amplification. The repertoire was sequenced with immunoSEQ multiplex PCR; TCRdb's copy has only in-frame clones and lacks some. V and J calls and clone size come straight from that table; D and trimming were deduced from the DNA. The table shows approximately 150,000 clones, with 87% occurring only once. The sequencing sample was made of peripheral blood. The TCR sequence derives from a woman aged 45-65 years with acute or convalescent COVID-19. The V gene is TRBV5-6, the J gene TRBJ1-3, with TRBD1 matching over 8 bases. For the CDR3, the DNA is TGTGCCAGCAGCCCGACAGGGGCCTCTGGAAACACCATATATTTT. Amino acids: CASSPTGASGNTIYF.